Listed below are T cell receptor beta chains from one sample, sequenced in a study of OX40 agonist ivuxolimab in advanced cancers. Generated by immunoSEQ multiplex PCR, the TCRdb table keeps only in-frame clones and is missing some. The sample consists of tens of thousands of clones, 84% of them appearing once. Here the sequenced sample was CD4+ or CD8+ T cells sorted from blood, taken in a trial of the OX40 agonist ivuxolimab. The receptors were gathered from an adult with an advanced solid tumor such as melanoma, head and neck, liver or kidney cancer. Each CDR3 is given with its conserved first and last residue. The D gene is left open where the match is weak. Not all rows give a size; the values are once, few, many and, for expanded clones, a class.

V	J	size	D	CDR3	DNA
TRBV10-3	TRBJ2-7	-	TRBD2	CAISESRAGAGAYEQYF	TGTGCCATCAGTGAGTCGAGGGCAGGAGCGGGGGCCTACGAGCAGTACTTC
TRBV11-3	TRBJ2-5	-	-	CASSLGARGETQYF	TGTGCCAGCAGCTTAGGCGCCAGGGGAGAGACCCAGTACTTC
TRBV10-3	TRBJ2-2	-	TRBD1	CAITDGTGMGELFF	TGTGCCATCACCGACGGGACAGGGATGGGGGAGCTGTTTTTT
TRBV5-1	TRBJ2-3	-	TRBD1	CASSLPGQSTDTQYF	TGCGCCAGCAGCTTGCCGGGACAGAGCACAGATACGCAGTATTTT
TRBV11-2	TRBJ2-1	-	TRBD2	CASSLELAGGREQFF	TGTGCCAGCAGCTTAGAACTAGCGGGGGGGCGCGAGCAGTTCTTC
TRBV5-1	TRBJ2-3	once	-	CASRGGLTDTQYF	TGCGCCAGCCGTGGGGGGTTGACAGATACGCAGTATTTT
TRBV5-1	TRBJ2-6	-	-	CASRPLLGEGANVLTF	TGCGCCAGCAGGCCCCTTTTGGGGGAGGGGGCCAACGTCCTGACTTTC
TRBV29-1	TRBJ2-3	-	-	CSVTRGTDTQYF	TGCAGCGTCACCCGGGGCACAGATACGCAGTATTTT
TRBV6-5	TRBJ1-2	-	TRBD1	CASSYSGTGVGYTF	TGTGCCAGCAGTTACTCCGGGACAGGGGTTGGCTACACCTTC
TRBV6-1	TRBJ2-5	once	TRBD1	CASSDSTGGYETQYF	TGTGCCAGCAGTGACTCAACAGGGGGCTATGAGACCCAGTACTTC
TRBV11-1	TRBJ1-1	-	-	CASSSTGGNTEAFF	TGTGCCAGCAGCTCGACCGGGGGGAACACTGAAGCTTTCTTT
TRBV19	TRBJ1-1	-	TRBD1	CASSIAAQGANTEAFF	TGTGCCAGTAGTATAGCCGCACAGGGGGCGAACACTGAAGCTTTCTTT
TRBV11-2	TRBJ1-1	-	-	CATGRTENTEAFF	TGTGCCACTGGACGGACGGAGAACACTGAAGCTTTCTTT
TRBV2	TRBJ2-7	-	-	CASRAGPGSEQYF	TGTGCCAGCAGGGCCGGTCCGGGGAGCGAGCAGTACTTC
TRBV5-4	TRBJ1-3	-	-	CASSLDISGNTIYF	TGTGCCAGCAGCTTAGACATCTCTGGAAACACCATATATTTT
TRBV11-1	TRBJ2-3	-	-	CASSTPSGQGPDTQYF	-
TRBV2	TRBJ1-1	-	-	CASSELWGRTEAFF	TGTGCCAGCAGTGAATTGTGGGGGCGGACTGAAGCTTTCTTT
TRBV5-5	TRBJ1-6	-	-	CASSLVGEGSPLHF	TGTGCCAGCAGCTTGGTTGGAGAGGGATCACCCCTCCACTTT
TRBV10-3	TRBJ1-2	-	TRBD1	CAIKGTGTYGYTF	TGTGCCATCAAAGGGACAGGGACCTATGGCTACACCTTC
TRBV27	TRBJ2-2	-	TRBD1	CASGRDRGQYGELFF	TGTGCCAGCGGCCGGGACAGGGGGCAATACGGGGAGCTGTTTTTT
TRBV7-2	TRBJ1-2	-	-	CASSSPSAFYGYTF	TGTGCCAGCAGCTCGCCCTCAGCGTTCTATGGCTACACCTTC
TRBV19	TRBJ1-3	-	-	CASSSNSGNTIYF	TGTGCCAGTAGCTCCAACTCTGGAAACACCATATATTTT
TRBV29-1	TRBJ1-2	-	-	CSVVGGAIYGYTF	TGCAGCGTTGTTGGGGGGGCAATCTATGGCTACACCTTC
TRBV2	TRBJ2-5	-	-	CASSASGRETQYF	TGTGCCAGCAGTGCTTCAGGGAGAGAGACCCAGTACTTC
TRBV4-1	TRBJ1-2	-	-	CASSQVGDTRGYTF	TGCGCCAGCAGCCAAGTGGGGGACACTCGCGGCTACACCTTC
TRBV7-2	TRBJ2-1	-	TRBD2	CASSLQGVRGGYNEQFF	TGTGCCAGCAGCCTGCAAGGGGTGCGGGGGGGCTACAATGAGCAGTTCTTC
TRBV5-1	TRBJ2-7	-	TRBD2	CASSLSSGGPYSYEQYF	TGCGCCAGCAGCTTGTCTAGCGGGGGGCCCTACTCCTACGAGCAGTACTTC
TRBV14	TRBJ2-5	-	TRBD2	CASSRVAGDEETQYF	TGTGCCAGCAGCCGCGTAGCGGGGGATGAGGAGACCCAGTACTTC
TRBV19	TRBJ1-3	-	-	CASSQQRLTEAGNTIYF	TGTGCCAGTAGTCAACAACGACTGACAGAGGCTGGAAACACCATATATTTT
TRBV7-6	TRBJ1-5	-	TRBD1	CVSSLGLQGSNQPQHF	TGTGTCAGCAGCTTAGGTTTACAGGGGTCCAATCAGCCCCAGCATTTT
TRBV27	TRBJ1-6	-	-	CASSLTRPDARWKSPLHF	TGTGCCAGCAGCCTTACCCGCCCGGATGCCCGGTGGAAATCACCCCTCCACTTT
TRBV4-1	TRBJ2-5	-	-	CASSQRTRDETQYF	TGCGCCAGCAGCCAACGCACCAGGGATGAGACCCAGTACTTC
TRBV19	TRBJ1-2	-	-	CASKGGQRNYGYTF	TGTGCCAGTAAGGGGGGGCAGAGGAACTATGGCTACACCTTC
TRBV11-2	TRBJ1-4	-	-	CASSPRSGRATNEKLFF	TGTGCCAGCAGCCCACGGTCAGGACGGGCAACTAATGAAAAACTGTTTTTT
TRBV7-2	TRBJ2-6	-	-	CASSASGLTNSAF	TGTGCCAGCAGCGCCAGCGGGCTAACCAACTCAGCATTC
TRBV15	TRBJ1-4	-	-	CATSRTPQERNEKLFF	TGTGCCACCAGCCGGACCCCTCAGGAACGTAATGAAAAACTGTTTTTT
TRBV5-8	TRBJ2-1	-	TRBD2	CASRGGGPVEQFF	TGTGCCAGCAGGGGCGGGGGGCCTGTTGAGCAGTTCTTC
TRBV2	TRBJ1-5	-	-	CASSGQSNQPQHF	TGTGCCAGCAGCGGACAGAGCAATCAGCCCCAGCATTTT
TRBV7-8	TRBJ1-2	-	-	CASSLWGGYTF	TGTGCCAGCAGCTTATGGGGAGGGTACACCTTC
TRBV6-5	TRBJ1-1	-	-	CASSGRRGNTEAFF	TGTGCCAGCAGTGGACGGAGGGGCAACACTGAAGCTTTCTTT
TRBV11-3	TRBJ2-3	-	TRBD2	CASSPPTSNGDTQYF	TGTGCCAGCAGCCCCCCGACTAGCAATGGTGATACGCAGTATTTT
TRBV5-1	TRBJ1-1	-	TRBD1	CASSRGIDGQGSEAFF	TGCGCCAGCAGCCGCGGTATAGACGGACAGGGGTCTGAAGCTTTCTTT
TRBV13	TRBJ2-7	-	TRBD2	CASRRGVLGYEQYF	TGTGCCAGCAGGCGGGGGGTACTGGGATACGAGCAGTACTTC
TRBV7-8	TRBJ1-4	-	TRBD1	CASSWPGQGHEKLFF	TGTGCCAGCAGCTGGCCGGGACAGGGTCATGAAAAACTGTTTTTT
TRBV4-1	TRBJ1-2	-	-	CASSQGGPDYGYTF	TGCGCCAGCAGCCAAGGGGGGCCAGACTATGGCTACACCTTC
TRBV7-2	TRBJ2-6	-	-	CASSPSVGSGANVLTF	TGTGCCAGCAGCCCCTCGGTGGGCTCTGGGGCCAACGTCCTGACTTTC
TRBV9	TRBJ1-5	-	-	CASSPQENQPQHF	TGTGCCAGCAGCCCCCAAGAAAATCAGCCCCAGCATTTT